This TCR beta chain was recovered during a study of CD8+ T cells in alopecia areata. On the study more broadly: A regimen of oral tofacitinib, 5 to 10 mg twice daily, was given to treated patients. Regarding the study as a whole: Clonality in the scalp and expanded CD8+ clones ranked among the top 100 were significantly decreased by tofacitinib.

As the sequencing template, cDNA was produced by extracting RNA and reverse transcribing it. TCRdb keeps only in-frame clones here, not all; method: immunoSEQ multiplex PCR. The table shows under 130,000 clones, with around 84% occurring only once. Treatment described: oral pan-JAK inhibitor, 5-10 mg twice daily. Starting from PBMCs, sorting isolated CD4+ and CD8+ T cells. A note on this clone: Its specificity is unknown.

The V end was cut by 1 base, the J end by 2 bases, with 3 bases between. The germline gives CDR1 SGDLS, CDR2 YYNGEE. This CDR3 has 12 amino acids. The source was CD8+ T cells sorted from blood, collected at approximately week 30, from a patient treated with tofacitinib. This sequence originates from a human donor with alopecia areata. V is TRBV9 and J is TRBJ1-2; no clear D gene. The CDR3 loop is CASSVNNYGYTF. CDR3 nucleotide sequence: TGTGCCAGCAGCGTAAACAACTATGGCTACACCTTC.